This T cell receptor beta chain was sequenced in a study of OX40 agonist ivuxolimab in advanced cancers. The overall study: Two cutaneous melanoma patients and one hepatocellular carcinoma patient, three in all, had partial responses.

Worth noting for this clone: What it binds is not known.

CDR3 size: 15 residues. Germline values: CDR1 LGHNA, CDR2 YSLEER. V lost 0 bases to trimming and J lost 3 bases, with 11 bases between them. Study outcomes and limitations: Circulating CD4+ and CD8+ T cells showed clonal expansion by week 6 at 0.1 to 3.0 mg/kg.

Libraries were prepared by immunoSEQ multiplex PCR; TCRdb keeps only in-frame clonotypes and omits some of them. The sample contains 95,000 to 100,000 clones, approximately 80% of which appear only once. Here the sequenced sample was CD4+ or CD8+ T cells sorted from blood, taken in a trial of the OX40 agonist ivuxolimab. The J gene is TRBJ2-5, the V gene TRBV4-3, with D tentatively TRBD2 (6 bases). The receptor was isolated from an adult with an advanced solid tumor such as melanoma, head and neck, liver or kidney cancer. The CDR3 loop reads CASSQDNGSEETQYF. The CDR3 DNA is TGCGCCAGCAGCCAAGATAACGGGAGTGAAGAGACCCAGTACTTC.